The next 3 T cell receptor beta chains were all read from a single sample in a study of cytotoxic CD8 clonotypes in ibrutinib-treated CLL. The assay was immunoSEQ multiplex PCR, and TCRdb's table has in-frame clones only and misses some. The table includes approximately 140,000 clones, around three quarters detected once. This specimen consisted of PBMCs, obtained after 12 months of ibrutinib treatment. The receptors originated from a human donor with chronic lymphocytic leukemia.

This clone was detected only a few times. The V and J genes are TRBV5-6 and TRBJ1-3; D unclear. The CDR3 runs to 17 residues. Per germline, CDR1 SGHDT and CDR2 YYEEEE. V lost 0 bases to trimming and J lost 0 bases, with 13 bases between them. The CDR3 DNA sequence: TGTGCCAGCAGCTTGGTGGGCCAGGACTTCTCTGGAAACACCATATATTTT. It yields the protein CASSLVGQDFSGNTIYF.

The sample holds one count of this clone. V gene TRBV9 combines with J gene TRBJ2-1, with no clear D. The germline V and J ends were trimmed by 0 bases and 8 bases, with 9 bases remaining between them. The V gene's germline CDR1 is SGDLS and CDR2 YYNGEE. The CDR3 consists of 13 residues. Here the CDR3 reads CASSVGAPDEQFF. DNA of the CDR3: TGTGCCAGCAGCGTAGGAGCCCCGGATGAGCAGTTCTTC.

V and J are TRBV6-4 and TRBJ2-3, with a weak D call TRBD2 (6 bases). In germline, CDR1 is MRHNA, CDR2 SNTAGT. Trimming pared 6 bases from V and 2 bases from J, leaving 15 bases between. The CDR3 runs to 15 residues. CDR3 DNA sequence: TGTGCCAGCAGCGAGGCTAGCGCACCCACAGATACGCAGTATTTT. It specifies CASSEASAPTDTQYF.